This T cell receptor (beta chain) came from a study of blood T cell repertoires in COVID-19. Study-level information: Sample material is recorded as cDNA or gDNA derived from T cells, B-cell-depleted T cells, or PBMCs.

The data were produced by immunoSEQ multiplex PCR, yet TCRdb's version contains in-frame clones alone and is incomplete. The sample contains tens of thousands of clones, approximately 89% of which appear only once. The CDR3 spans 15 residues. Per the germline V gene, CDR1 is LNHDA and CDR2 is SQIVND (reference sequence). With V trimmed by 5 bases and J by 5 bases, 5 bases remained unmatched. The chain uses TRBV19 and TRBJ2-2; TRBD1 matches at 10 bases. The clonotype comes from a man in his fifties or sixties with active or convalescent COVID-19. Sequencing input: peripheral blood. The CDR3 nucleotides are TGTGCCAGTAGTCCAGACAGGGGGCCGACCGGGGAGCTGTTTTTT. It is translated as CASSPDRGPTGELFF.